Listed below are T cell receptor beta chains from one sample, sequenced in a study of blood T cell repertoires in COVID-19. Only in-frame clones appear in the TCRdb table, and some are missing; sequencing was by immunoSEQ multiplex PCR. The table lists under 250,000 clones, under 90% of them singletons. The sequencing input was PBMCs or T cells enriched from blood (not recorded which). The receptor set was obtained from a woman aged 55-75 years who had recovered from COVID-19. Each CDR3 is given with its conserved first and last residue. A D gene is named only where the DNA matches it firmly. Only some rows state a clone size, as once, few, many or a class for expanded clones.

TGTGCCAGCAGCTTACAAGCGGGGTACCAAGAGACCCAGTACTTC | CASSLQAGYQETQYF | TRBV7-2 | - | TRBD2 | TRBJ2-5
TGTGCCAGCAGTTATTACCGGGACACAAGGACTGAAGCTTTCTTT | CASSYYRDTRTEAFF | TRBV6-5 | - | - | TRBJ1-1
TGTGCCAGCAGCACGGGTCTAGTTAACTATGGCTACACCTTC | CASSTGLVNYGYTF | TRBV7-2 | - | - | TRBJ1-2
TGTGCCAGCGGTAGACAGGGGGCTGGACGGAATGAGCAGTTCTTC | CASGRQGAGRNEQFF | TRBV2 | - | TRBD1 | TRBJ2-1
TGTGCCAGCAGCAAAGGCCCGGGACAGGAGATCACAGATACGCAGTATTTT | CASSKGPGQEITDTQYF | TRBV21-1 | - | - | TRBJ2-3
TGTGCCAGTATGGAGGTAGGGACAGGGGTCACAGATACGCAGTATTTT | CASMEVGTGVTDTQYF | TRBV19 | - | TRBD1 | TRBJ2-3
TGTGCCAGCAGCCGTTGGACAGGGGACAATGAGCAGTTCTTC | CASSRWTGDNEQFF | TRBV3-1/TRBV3-2 | - | TRBD1 | TRBJ2-1
TGTGCCATCAGACAGGGGGATGTGGAGACCCAGTACTTC | CAIRQGDVETQYF | TRBV10-3 | - | TRBD1 | TRBJ2-5
TGTGCCAGCAGTGACCCCCGGCGGGAGGCCCCAGATACGCAGTATTTT | CASSDPRREAPDTQYF | TRBV2 | - | TRBD2 | TRBJ2-3
TGTGCCAGCAGCTTGGCCGGGGGGATTGGCCGCACTGAAGCTTTCTTT | CASSLAGGIGRTEAFF | TRBV5-4 | - | - | TRBJ1-1
TGTGCCACCAGCAGAGATTGGGCAGGGGACCACACCTTCTATGGCTACACCTTC | CATSRDWAGDHTFYGYTF | TRBV15 | - | - | TRBJ1-2
TGTGCCAGCAGCTTAAGAGGGTCAGGTGAAAAACTGTTTTTT | CASSLRGSGEKLFF | TRBV7-6 | - | - | TRBJ1-4
TGTGCCAGTAGTGGGCAGGGGGCGTATGGCTACACCTTC | CASSGQGAYGYTF | TRBV19 | - | TRBD1 | TRBJ1-2
TGTGCCATCAGCCAGCGGGGGGGTGATTACGAGCAGTACTTC | CAISQRGGDYEQYF | TRBV10-3 | - | TRBD2 | TRBJ2-7
TGTGCCAGCAGTTTGGGGGGGTGGAATGAGCAGTTCTTC | CASSLGGWNEQFF | TRBV27 | - | TRBD2 | TRBJ2-1
TGCGCCAGCAGCTTGGGGCAGGGCCGGAATCAGCCCCAGCATTTT | CASSLGQGRNQPQHF | TRBV5-1 | once | - | TRBJ1-5
TGTGCCAGTAGACCAGGGTCTGGGGCCAACGTCCTGACTTTC | CASRPGSGANVLTF | TRBV19 | - | - | TRBJ2-6
TGTGCCAGTAGTATAGAAGCGGGAGGGTACAATGAGCAGTTCTTC | CASSIEAGGYNEQFF | TRBV19 | - | TRBD2 | TRBJ2-1
TGTGCCGCAGAAGGGACAGTTACCTACGAGCAGTACTTC | CAAEGTVTYEQYF | TRBV24-1 | - | TRBD1 | TRBJ2-7
TGTGCCATCAGGGACCTGGATTCCGGGAAAGAGACCCAGTACTTC | CAIRDLDSGKETQYF | TRBV10-3 | few | - | TRBJ2-5
TGTGCCACCAGTGATGGTCTTGTAGCGGGTGGGAATACGCAGTATTTT | CATSDGLVAGGNTQYF | TRBV24-1 | - | TRBD2 | TRBJ2-3
TGTGCCAGCAGAGGGCATGCCCAGGGAACGCAGTATTTT | CASRGHAQGTQYF | TRBV27 | - | - | TRBJ2-3
TGTGCCAGCAGGACAGGGGTCGTTTCACCCCTCCACTTT | CASRTGVVSPLHF | TRBV2 | - | TRBD1 | TRBJ1-6
TGCGCCAGCAGCCAAGATTCGGGACAGGGGACAAATCAGCCCCAGCATTTT | CASSQDSGQGTNQPQHF | TRBV4-3 | - | TRBD1 | TRBJ1-5
TGTGCCAGCAGCTTACTTAACTATGGCTACACCTTC | CASSLLNYGYTF | TRBV11-2 | - | - | TRBJ1-2
TGTGCCAGCAGCTTTAAACGGGAGAATAATGAGCAGTTCTTC | CASSFKRENNEQFF | TRBV7-9 | - | - | TRBJ2-1
TGTGCCAGCACGGGACAGGGGACCTCTGGGGCCAACGTCCTGACTTTC | CASTGQGTSGANVLTF | TRBV13 | few | TRBD1 | TRBJ2-6
TGTGCCAGTAGTCCTGACAGGACTGACTATGGCTACACCTTC | CASSPDRTDYGYTF | TRBV19 | - | - | TRBJ1-2
TGTGCCAGCAGTGCCGGGACAGGCAACTATGGCTACACCTTC | CASSAGTGNYGYTF | TRBV2 | - | TRBD1 | TRBJ1-2
TGTGCCAGCAGCTTAAGGACTAGTAGAGAGACCCAGTACTTC | CASSLRTSRETQYF | TRBV7-2 | - | TRBD2 | TRBJ2-5
TGTGCCAGCAGCGTAGGGGTTGACAGCTTCTCTGGAAACACCATATATTTT | CASSVGVDSFSGNTIYF | TRBV9 | - | - | TRBJ1-3
TGCACCAGCCGGGGGGGTAGGTACGAGCAGTACTTC | CTSRGGRYEQYF | TRBV1 | - | - | TRBJ2-7
TGTGCCAGCAGTTATATAATAGGGCTAGCGGTCGGGGAGCTGTTTTTT | CASSYIIGLAVGELFF | TRBV27 | - | TRBD2 | TRBJ2-2
TGTGCCAGCAGTTATGGCCCCTACGAGCAGTACTTC | CASSYGPYEQYF | TRBV2 | once | - | TRBJ2-7
TGTGCCAGCAGCTTGACAGGCAGGACCCTCCACTTT | CASSLTGRTLHF | TRBV7-3 | - | - | TRBJ1-6
TGTGCCAGCAGCTTAGGAGCACAGGGGGCTGGTGAGCAGTACTTC | CASSLGAQGAGEQYF | TRBV11-2 | once | TRBD1 | TRBJ2-7
TGTGCCAGCAGCTTTCCCCTAGCGGGAGGTCAGGACGAGCAGTACTTC | CASSFPLAGGQDEQYF | TRBV5-6 | - | TRBD2 | TRBJ2-7
TGCGCCAGCAGCTCTTCGGGAGTGATGAACACTGAAGCTTTCTTT | CASSSSGVMNTEAFF | TRBV5-1 | - | - | TRBJ1-1
TGTGCCAGCAGCCAAGATTCCGGGGAAAATTCACCCCTCCACTTT | CASSQDSGENSPLHF | TRBV3-1/TRBV3-2 | - | - | TRBJ1-6
TGTGCCAGCAGCCCAGGGATAGAAAACTATGGCTACACCTTC | CASSPGIENYGYTF | TRBV7-3 | once | - | TRBJ1-2
TGTGCCAGCAATTCATGGGTGTCAGGGAACCATGGCTACACCTTC | CASNSWVSGNHGYTF | TRBV6-5 | - | - | TRBJ1-2
TGTGCCAGCAGCTTGGCCGGAGGACCCAATCAGCCCCAGCATTTT | CASSLAGGPNQPQHF | TRBV5-6 | few | - | TRBJ1-5
TGTGCCAGCAGCGTATGGGGGGACAATGAGCAGTTCTTC | CASSVWGDNEQFF | TRBV7-8 | - | - | TRBJ2-1
TGTGCCAGCAGCAACCTCGAAGCTAGCTCCTATAATTCACCCCTCCACTTT | CASSNLEASSYNSPLHF | TRBV27 | - | - | TRBJ1-6
TGTGCCAGCAGTATAACCGGAGTAACTGAAGCTTTCTTT | CASSITGVTEAFF | TRBV27 | once | - | TRBJ1-1
TGTGCCAGCAGCTTAAGATTAAGGGGGCGGAACACTGAAGCTTTCTTT | CASSLRLRGRNTEAFF | TRBV7-8 | - | TRBD1 | TRBJ1-1
TGTGCCAGCAGCGGTAGCGGGGGCCGGTTGGAGACCCAGTACTTC | CASSGSGGRLETQYF | TRBV9 | - | TRBD2 | TRBJ2-5
TGTGCCAGTAGTATAAGACAGAATGGCTACACCTTC | CASSIRQNGYTF | TRBV19 | - | - | TRBJ1-2
TGCGCCAGCAGGCCCGGGGCACTAGCGGTCCAAGAGACCCAGTACTTC | CASRPGALAVQETQYF | TRBV5-1 | - | TRBD2 | TRBJ2-5
TGCGCCAGCAGCATCTGGACTAGCGGGGGTGTTCGAGAGACCCAGTACTTC | CASSIWTSGGVRETQYF | TRBV5-1 | - | TRBD2 | TRBJ2-5